This is a list of T cell receptor beta chains from one sample in a study of shared clonotypes between healthy human individuals. The method was immunoSEQ multiplex PCR; TCRdb's version includes in-frame clones alone and lacks a portion of them. The table records 450,000 to 500,000 clones, more than 65% of them present only once. Sequencing was carried out using PBMCs. The receptors come from a woman between 40 and 50 years old in good health. Some clones in this sample may be carry-over from other donors' samples. CDR3s include the opening cysteine and the closing phenylalanine or tryptophan. The order of the fields is J gene, D gene, CDR3 length, clone size, V gene, CDR3 protein, CDR3 DNA. A D gene is named only where the DNA matches it firmly. Part of the rows lack a size; the others show once, few, many or a class for expanded clones.

>TRBJ2-1|.|18|.|TRBV27
CASSMVGIPQGTYNEQFF
TGTGCCAGCAGTATGGTCGGTATACCACAAGGCACTTACAATGAGCAGTTCTTC
>TRBJ1-2|TRBD1|15|.|TRBV6-5
CASSYRRGLNYGYTF
TGTGCCAGCAGTTACCGGAGGGGGCTTAACTATGGCTACACCTTC
>TRBJ2-5|.|16|.|TRBV4-1
CASSRLEAAPSETQYF
TGCGCCAGCAGCCGGCTGGAGGCAGCCCCATCAGAGACCCAGTACTTC
>TRBJ2-7|TRBD2|16|.|TRBV4-2
CASSQGPLAGDYEQYF
TGTGCCAGCAGCCAAGGCCCCCTCGCGGGAGACTACGAGCAGTACTTC
>TRBJ2-3|TRBD2|19|.|TRBV6-1
CASSEDRSRASGRADTQYF
TGTGCCAGCAGTGAAGATCGTAGTAGGGCTAGCGGGAGGGCGGATACGCAGTATTTT
>TRBJ2-5|.|14|.|TRBV6-1
CASSEIGRQETQYF
TGTGCCAGCAGTGAAATCGGCAGACAAGAGACCCAGTACTTC
>TRBJ1-1|.|13|.|TRBV14
CASSQQGPTEAFF
TGTGCCAGCAGCCAACAGGGTCCTACTGAAGCTTTCTTT
>TRBJ1-1|.|14|.|TRBV4-3
CASSHPGGDTEAFF
TGCGCCAGCAGCCACCCTGGGGGGGACACTGAAGCTTTCTTT
>TRBJ2-1|.|11|.|TRBV5-1
CASSLPGEQFF
TGCGCCAGCAGCTTGCCGGGCGAGCAGTTCTTC
>TRBJ1-3|.|14|.|TRBV2
CASSTFVAGNTIYF
TGTGCCAGCAGTACCTTCGTGGCAGGAAACACCATATATTTT
>TRBJ2-2|TRBD1|15|.|TRBV29-1
CSVGTGYANTGELFF
TGCAGCGTTGGGACAGGATACGCGAACACCGGGGAGCTGTTTTTT
>TRBJ2-6|.|14|.|TRBV7-2
CASSLDRGANVLTF
TGTGCCAGCAGCTTAGACAGGGGGGCCAACGTCCTGACTTTC
>TRBJ2-7|.|14|.|TRBV5-1
CASSLEVKDDEQYF
TGCGCCAGCAGCTTGGAGGTGAAAGACGACGAGCAGTACTTC
>TRBJ2-7|TRBD2|16|.|TRBV5-4
CASSSGTSGRAYEQYF
TGTGCCAGCAGCTCAGGGACTAGCGGGAGGGCCTACGAGCAGTACTTC
>TRBJ2-3|.|14|.|TRBV11-3
CASSSQGSTDTQYF
TGTGCCAGCAGCTCCCAGGGGAGCACAGATACGCAGTATTTT
>TRBJ2-5|.|15|.|TRBV5-1
CASSLVSGNQETQYF
TGCGCCAGCAGCTTGGTCTCGGGAAACCAAGAGACCCAGTACTTC
>TRBJ2-1|.|15|.|TRBV7-8
CASSIGTPAGNEQFF
TGTGCCAGCAGCATCGGGACTCCGGCGGGCAATGAGCAGTTCTTC
>TRBJ2-7|TRBD1|15|.|TRBV28
CASSFLGGQGREQYF
TGTGCCAGCAGTTTTTTGGGAGGACAGGGAAGGGAGCAGTACTTC
>TRBJ2-3|TRBD2|17|.|TRBV5-4
CASSPRAAGGGTDTQYF
TGTGCCAGCAGCCCCCGAGCCGCGGGAGGGGGAACAGATACGCAGTATTTT
>TRBJ1-2|TRBD1|15|.|TRBV4-3
CASSKDAEGALGYTF
TGCGCCAGCAGCAAAGATGCAGAGGGGGCTTTGGGCTACACCTTC
>TRBJ2-5|.|16|.|TRBV10-3
CAISANSGTQQETQYF
TGTGCCATCAGTGCTAACTCCGGGACACAGCAAGAGACCCAGTACTTC
>TRBJ1-1|TRBD1|14|few|TRBV7-8
CASIKDRANTEAFF
TGTGCCAGCATCAAGGACAGGGCGAACACTGAAGCTTTCTTT
>TRBJ2-7|.|12|.|TRBV10-1
CASKGQTYEQYF
TGCGCCAGCAAAGGACAGACCTACGAGCAGTACTTC
>TRBJ2-2|TRBD1|14|.|TRBV5-1
CASSDRVNTGELFF
TGCGCCAGCAGTGACAGGGTTAACACCGGGGAGCTGTTCTTT
>TRBJ2-7|TRBD1|13|.|TRBV2
CAQGGLTNYEQYF
TGTGCCCAAGGGGGCTTGACGAACTACGAGCAGTACTTC
>TRBJ1-2|.|14|.|TRBV6-6
CASSDRRDTYGYTF
TGTGCCAGCAGTGATCGACGGGACACCTATGGCTACACCTTC
>TRBJ1-1|.|15|.|TRBV6-5
CASSSSYRVDTEAFF
TGTGCCAGCAGTTCCTCGTACAGGGTGGACACTGAAGCTTTCTTT
>TRBJ1-5|.|13|.|TRBV19
CASGRQYNQPQHF
TGTGCCTCGGGCCGACAGTACAATCAGCCCCAGCATTTT
>TRBJ2-2|.|15|.|TRBV15
CATSREREDSGELFF
TGTGCCACCAGCAGAGAGAGGGAGGATAGCGGGGAGCTGTTTTTT
>TRBJ2-3|.|15|.|TRBV10-3
CAISEYREGTDTQYF
TGTGCCATCAGTGAATATAGGGAAGGGACAGATACGCAGTATTTT
>TRBJ2-1|TRBD2|15|.|TRBV28
CASSLAGRAYNEQFF
TGTGCCAGCAGTTTAGCCGGGAGGGCCTACAATGAGCAGTTCTTC
>TRBJ1-3|.|16|.|TRBV9
CASSPQDRYSGNTIYF
TGTGCCAGCAGCCCTCAAGACCGATACTCTGGAAACACCATATATTTT
>TRBJ1-5|TRBD1|16|.|TRBV28
CASSSGQGGIGQPQHF
TGTGCCAGCAGTTCGGGACAGGGTGGGATTGGTCAGCCCCAGCATTTT
>TRBJ2-5|.|13|.|TRBV7-8
CASSPRGPGTQYF
TGTGCCAGCAGCCCCCGGGGTCCAGGGACCCAGTACTTC
>TRBJ2-5|TRBD1|14|.|TRBV7-7
CASSLGTGIETQYF
TGTGCTAGCAGCTTAGGGACAGGGATAGAGACCCAGTACTTC
>TRBJ2-1|TRBD2|14|.|TRBV5-4
CASSLIGRADEQFF
TGTGCCAGCAGCTTGATCGGGAGGGCTGATGAGCAGTTCTTC
>TRBJ2-2|.|15|.|TRBV7-9
CASSLGQGAEGELFF
TGTGCCAGCAGCTTAGGACAAGGGGCTGAAGGGGAGCTGTTTTTT
>TRBJ1-2|TRBD1|14|.|TRBV2
CASSLTGSGEGYTF
TGTGCCAGCAGTCTGACAGGGTCTGGTGAGGGCTACACCTTC
>TRBJ2-5|.|15|once|TRBV11-2
CASSGDNPSQETQYF
TGTGCCAGCAGCGGCGACAACCCAAGTCAAGAGACCCAGTACTTC
>TRBJ1-1|TRBD1|14|.|TRBV7-9
CASSTTGADTEAFF
TGTGCCAGCAGCACCACAGGGGCGGACACTGAAGCTTTCTTT
>TRBJ2-7|.|15|.|TRBV2
CASSSQGGGALEQYF
TGTGCCAGCAGCTCCCAGGGGGGAGGGGCCCTGGAGCAGTACTTC
>TRBJ2-2|TRBD2|19|.|TRBV7-9
CASRTTGREAVWGTGELFF
TGTGCCAGCAGGACAACCGGGCGGGAGGCCGTTTGGGGCACCGGGGAGCTGTTTTTT
>TRBJ2-7|.|14|.|TRBV9
CASSAEWVGTEQYF
TGTGCCAGCAGCGCGGAGTGGGTCGGGACCGAGCAGTACTTC
>TRBJ1-1|TRBD1|13|few|TRBV18
CASSPGQGAEAFF
TGTGCCAGCTCACCCGGACAGGGAGCTGAAGCTTTCTTT
>TRBJ2-3|.|15|.|TRBV9
CASSVYGSIADTQYF
TGTGCCAGCAGCGTTTACGGGAGTATCGCAGATACGCAGTATTTT
>TRBJ2-5|TRBD2|16|.|TRBV19
CASSVLAGGGKETQYF
TGTGCCAGTAGTGTTTTAGCGGGAGGGGGAAAAGAGACCCAGTACTTC
>TRBJ2-7|.|13|.|TRBV13
CASSSTFAGEQYF
TGTGCCAGCAGCTCCACCTTCGCCGGGGAGCAGTACTTC
>TRBJ1-1|.|13|.|TRBV19
CASRAELNTEAFF
TGTGCCAGTAGGGCGGAATTGAACACTGAAGCTTTCTTT
>TRBJ2-1|.|13|.|TRBV5-1
CASSSNSYNEQFF
TGCGCCAGCAGCTCGAACTCGTACAATGAGCAGTTCTTC
>TRBJ2-7|.|14|.|TRBV5-1
CASSLNSGSYEQYF
TGCGCCAGCAGCTTGAATAGCGGATCCTACGAGCAGTACTTC
>TRBJ2-7|.|14|.|TRBV7-2
CASSLSSGNYEQYF
TGTGCCAGCAGCTTATCTTCCGGGAACTACGAGCAGTACTTC
>TRBJ2-2|TRBD1|16|few|TRBV11-3
CASSRQGATDTGELFF
TGTGCCAGCAGCCGACAGGGGGCGACTGACACCGGGGAGCTGTTTTTT
>TRBJ2-1|TRBD2|14|once|TRBV28
CASSSGTSGRSRFF
TGTGCCAGCAGTTCTGGGACTAGCGGGAGGTCCAGGTTCTTC